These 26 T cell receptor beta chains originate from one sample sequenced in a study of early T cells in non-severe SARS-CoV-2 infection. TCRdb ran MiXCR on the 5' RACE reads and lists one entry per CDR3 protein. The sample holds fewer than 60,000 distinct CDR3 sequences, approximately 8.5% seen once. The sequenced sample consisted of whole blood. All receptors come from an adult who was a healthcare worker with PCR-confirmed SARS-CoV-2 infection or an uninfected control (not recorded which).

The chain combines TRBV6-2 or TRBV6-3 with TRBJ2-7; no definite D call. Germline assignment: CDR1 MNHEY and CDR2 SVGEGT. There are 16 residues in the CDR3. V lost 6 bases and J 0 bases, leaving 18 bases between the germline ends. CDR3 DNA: TGTGCCAGCAGCGATTCTCTACAACGACGCTCCTACGAGCAGTACTTC. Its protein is CASSDSLQRRSYEQYF.

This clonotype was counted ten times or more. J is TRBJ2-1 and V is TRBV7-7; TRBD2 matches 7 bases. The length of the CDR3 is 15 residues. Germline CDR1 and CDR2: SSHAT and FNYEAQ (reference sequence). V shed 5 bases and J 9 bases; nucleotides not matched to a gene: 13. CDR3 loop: CASSTGLGRFSEQFF. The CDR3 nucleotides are TGTGCCAGCAGCACAGGACTAGGTAGATTCAGTGAGCAGTTCTTC.

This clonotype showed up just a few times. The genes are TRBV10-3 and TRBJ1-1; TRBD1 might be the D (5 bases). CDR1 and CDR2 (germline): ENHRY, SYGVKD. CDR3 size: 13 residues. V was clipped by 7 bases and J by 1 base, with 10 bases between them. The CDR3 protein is CAITGQGNTEAFF. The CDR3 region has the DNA TGTGCCATCACAGGGCAGGGGAACACTGAAGCTTTCTTT.

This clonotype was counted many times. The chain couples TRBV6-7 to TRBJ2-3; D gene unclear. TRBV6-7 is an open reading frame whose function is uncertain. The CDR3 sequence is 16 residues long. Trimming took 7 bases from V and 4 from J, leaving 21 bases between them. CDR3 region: CASNPSHGEGSDTQYF. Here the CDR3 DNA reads TGTGCCAGCAATCCATCCCACGGAGAAGGCTCAGATACGCAGTATTTT.

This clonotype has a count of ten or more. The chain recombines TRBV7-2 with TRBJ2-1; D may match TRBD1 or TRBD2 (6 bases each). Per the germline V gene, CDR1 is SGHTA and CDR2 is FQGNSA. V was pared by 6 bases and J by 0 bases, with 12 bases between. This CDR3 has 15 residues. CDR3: CASRKGGGSYNEQFF. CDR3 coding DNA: TGTGCCAGCAGGAAGGGGGGCGGCTCCTACAATGAGCAGTTCTTC.

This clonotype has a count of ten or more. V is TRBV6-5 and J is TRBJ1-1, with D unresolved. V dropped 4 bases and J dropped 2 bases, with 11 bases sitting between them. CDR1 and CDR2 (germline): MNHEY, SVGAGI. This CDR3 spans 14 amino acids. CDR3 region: CASSSKQANTEAFF. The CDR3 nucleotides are TGTGCCAGCAGTTCTAAACAAGCTAACACTGAAGCTTTCTTT.

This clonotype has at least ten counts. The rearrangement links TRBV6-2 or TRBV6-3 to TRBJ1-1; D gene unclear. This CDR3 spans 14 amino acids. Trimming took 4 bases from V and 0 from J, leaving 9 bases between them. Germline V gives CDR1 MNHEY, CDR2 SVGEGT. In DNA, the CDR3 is TGTGCCAGCAGTTTACGAGGCGTGAACACTGAAGCTTTCTTT. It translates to CASSLRGVNTEAFF.

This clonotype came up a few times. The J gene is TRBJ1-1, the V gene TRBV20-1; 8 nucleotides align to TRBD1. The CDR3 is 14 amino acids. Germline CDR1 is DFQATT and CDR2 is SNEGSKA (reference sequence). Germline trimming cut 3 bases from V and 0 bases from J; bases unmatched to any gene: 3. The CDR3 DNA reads TGCAGTGCTAGCCAGGGGGCTGTGAACACTGAAGCTTTCTTT. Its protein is CSASQGAVNTEAFF.

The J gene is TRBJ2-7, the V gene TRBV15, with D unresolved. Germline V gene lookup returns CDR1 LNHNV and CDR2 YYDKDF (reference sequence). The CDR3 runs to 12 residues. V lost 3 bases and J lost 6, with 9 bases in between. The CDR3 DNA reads TGTGCCACCAGCAGGGACCTGGGCGAGCAGTACTTC. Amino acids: CATSRDLGEQYF.

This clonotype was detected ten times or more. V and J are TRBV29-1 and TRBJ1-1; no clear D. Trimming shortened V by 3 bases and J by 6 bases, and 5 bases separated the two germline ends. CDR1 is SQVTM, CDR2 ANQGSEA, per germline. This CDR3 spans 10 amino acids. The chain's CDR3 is CSVDRSEAFF. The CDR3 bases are TGCAGCGTTGACCGGTCTGAAGCTTTCTTT.

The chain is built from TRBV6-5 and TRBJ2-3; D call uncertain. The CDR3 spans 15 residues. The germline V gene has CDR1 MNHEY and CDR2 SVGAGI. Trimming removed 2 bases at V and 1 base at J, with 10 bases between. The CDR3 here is CASSYGRVRTDTQYF. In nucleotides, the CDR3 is TGTGCCAGCAGTTACGGTCGGGTCCGCACAGATACGCAGTATTTT.

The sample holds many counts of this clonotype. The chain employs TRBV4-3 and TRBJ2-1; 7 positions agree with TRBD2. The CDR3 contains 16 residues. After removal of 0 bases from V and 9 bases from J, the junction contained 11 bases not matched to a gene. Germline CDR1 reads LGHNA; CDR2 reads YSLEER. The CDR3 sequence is CASSQDGGGSGSEQFF. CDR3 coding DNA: TGCGCCAGCAGCCAAGATGGGGGGGGTTCAGGGTCTGAGCAGTTCTTC.

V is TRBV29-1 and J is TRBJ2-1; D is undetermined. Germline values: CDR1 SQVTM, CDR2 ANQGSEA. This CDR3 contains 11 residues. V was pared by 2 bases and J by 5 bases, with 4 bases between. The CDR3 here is CSVERDNEQFF. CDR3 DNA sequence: TGCAGCGTTGAACGTGACAATGAGCAGTTCTTC.

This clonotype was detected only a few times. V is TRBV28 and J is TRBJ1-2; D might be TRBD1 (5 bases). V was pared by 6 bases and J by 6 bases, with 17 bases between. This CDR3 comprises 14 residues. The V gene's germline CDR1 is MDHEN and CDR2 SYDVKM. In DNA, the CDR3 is TGTGCCAGCAGCCCCCTGGCAGGGAGGGATGGCTACACCTTC. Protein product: CASSPLAGRDGYTF.

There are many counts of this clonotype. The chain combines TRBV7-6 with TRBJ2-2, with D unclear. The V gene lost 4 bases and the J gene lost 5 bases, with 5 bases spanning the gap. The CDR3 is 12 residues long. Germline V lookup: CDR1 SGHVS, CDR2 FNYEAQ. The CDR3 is CASSSRTGELFF. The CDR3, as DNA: TGTGCCAGCAGCTCACGAACCGGGGAGCTGTTTTTT.

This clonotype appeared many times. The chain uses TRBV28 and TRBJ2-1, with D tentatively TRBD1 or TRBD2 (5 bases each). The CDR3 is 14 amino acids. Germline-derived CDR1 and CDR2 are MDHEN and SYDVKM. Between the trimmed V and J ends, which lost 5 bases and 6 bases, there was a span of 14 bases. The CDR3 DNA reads TGTGCCAGCAGTCCTCCCGGGACCAGCAATGAGCAGTTCTTC. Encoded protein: CASSPPGTSNEQFF.

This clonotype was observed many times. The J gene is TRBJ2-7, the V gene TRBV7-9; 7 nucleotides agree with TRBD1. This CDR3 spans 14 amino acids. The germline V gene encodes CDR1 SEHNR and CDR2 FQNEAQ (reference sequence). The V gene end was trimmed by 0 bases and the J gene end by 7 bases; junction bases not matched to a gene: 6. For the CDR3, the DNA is TGTGCCAGCAGCTTAGCCACAGGGGCACGGGAGCAGTACTTC. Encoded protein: CASSLATGAREQYF.

CDR3 coding DNA: TGTGCCAGCAGTAATGGGGAAGCCAAAAACATTCAGTACTTC. This encodes CASSNGEAKNIQYF. The V call is TRBV28, the J call TRBJ2-4; D remains unclear. The CDR3 is 14 residues long. Trimming stripped 5 bases from V and 0 bases from J, with 8 bases between. Germline V CDR1 and CDR2: MDHEN, SYDVKM.

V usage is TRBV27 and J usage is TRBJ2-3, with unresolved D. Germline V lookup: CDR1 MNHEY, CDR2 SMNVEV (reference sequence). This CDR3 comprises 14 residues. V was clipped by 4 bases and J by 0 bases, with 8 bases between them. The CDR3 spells CASSSELSTDTQYF. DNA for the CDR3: TGTGCCAGCAGTTCCGAACTCAGCACAGATACGCAGTATTTT.

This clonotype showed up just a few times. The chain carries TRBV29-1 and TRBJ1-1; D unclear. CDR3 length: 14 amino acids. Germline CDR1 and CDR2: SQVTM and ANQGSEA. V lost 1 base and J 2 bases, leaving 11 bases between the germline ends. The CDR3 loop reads CSVEVQRYNTEAFF. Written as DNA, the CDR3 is TGCAGCGTTGAAGTGCAGAGGTATAACACTGAAGCTTTCTTT.

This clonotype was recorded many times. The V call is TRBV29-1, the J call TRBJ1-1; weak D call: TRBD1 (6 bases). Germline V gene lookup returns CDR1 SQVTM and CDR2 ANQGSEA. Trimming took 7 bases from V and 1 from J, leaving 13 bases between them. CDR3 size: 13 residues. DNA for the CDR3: TGCAGCGCCCAGGGACACAAGAACACTGAAGCTTTCTTT. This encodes CSAQGHKNTEAFF.

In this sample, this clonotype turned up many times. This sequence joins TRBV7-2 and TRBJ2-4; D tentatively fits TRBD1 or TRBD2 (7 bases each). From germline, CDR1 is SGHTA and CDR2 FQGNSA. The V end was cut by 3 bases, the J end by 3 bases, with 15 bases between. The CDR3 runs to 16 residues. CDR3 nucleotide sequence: TGTGCCAGCAGCTTGTTAGGGGGCGGGAGCAAAAACATTCAGTACTTC. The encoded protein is CASSLLGGGSKNIQYF.

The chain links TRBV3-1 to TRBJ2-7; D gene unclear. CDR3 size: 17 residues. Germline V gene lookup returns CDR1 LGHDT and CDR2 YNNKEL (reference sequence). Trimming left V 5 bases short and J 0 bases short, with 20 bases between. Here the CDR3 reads CASSSPSSETHSYEQYF. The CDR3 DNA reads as TGTGCCAGCAGCTCCCCCTCATCGGAAACACACTCCTACGAGCAGTACTTC.

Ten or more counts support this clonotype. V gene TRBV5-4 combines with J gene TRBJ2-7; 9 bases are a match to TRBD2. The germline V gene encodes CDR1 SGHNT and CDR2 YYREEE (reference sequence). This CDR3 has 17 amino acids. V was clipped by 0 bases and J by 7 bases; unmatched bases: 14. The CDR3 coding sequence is TGTGCCAGCAGCTTGGGACCAGGCGGGAGGGCCATGGGTGAGCAGTACTTC. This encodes CASSLGPGGRAMGEQYF.

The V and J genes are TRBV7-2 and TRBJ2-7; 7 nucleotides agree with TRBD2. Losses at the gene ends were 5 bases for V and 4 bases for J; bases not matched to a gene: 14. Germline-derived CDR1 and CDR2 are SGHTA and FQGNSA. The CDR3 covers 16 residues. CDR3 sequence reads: CASSPIPTSAKYEQYF. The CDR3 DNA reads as TGTGCCAGCAGCCCCATTCCAACTAGCGCCAAGTACGAGCAGTACTTC.

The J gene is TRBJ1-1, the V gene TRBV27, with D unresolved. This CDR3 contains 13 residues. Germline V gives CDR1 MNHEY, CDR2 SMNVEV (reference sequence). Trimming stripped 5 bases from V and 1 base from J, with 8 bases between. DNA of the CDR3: TGTGCCAGCAGTCTCAACAGGAACACTGAAGCTTTCTTT. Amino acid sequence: CASSLNRNTEAFF.